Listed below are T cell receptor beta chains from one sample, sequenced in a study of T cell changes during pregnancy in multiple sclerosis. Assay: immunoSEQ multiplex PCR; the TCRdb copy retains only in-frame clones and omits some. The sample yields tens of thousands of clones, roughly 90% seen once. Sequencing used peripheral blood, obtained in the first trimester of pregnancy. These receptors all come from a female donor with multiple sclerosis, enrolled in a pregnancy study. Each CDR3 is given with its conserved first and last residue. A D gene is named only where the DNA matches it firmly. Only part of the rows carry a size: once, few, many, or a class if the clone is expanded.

TGTGCCAGCAGCCGAGCGGGAGGGGTCACCGGGGAGCTGTTTTTT	CASSRAGGVTGELFF	NA	TRBD2	TRBV7-6	TRBJ2-2
TGTGCCAGTAGTGAACTAGCGGGAGCTCACAATGAGCAGTTCTTC	CASSELAGAHNEQFF	NA	TRBD2	TRBV19	TRBJ2-1
TGTGCCAGCAGCTCCGGGAAAGGGAGCGAGCAGTACTTC	CASSSGKGSEQYF	NA	NA	TRBV14	TRBJ2-7
TGTGCCAGCAGCTGGGCAGGGGGCGCGGTCGGGGAGCTGTTTTTT	CASSWAGGAVGELFF	NA	TRBD1	TRBV5-6	TRBJ2-2
TGCGCCAGCAGCTTGGTTGATCGTTCTATAGCGGGAGAATTGGGCGAGCAGTACTTC	CASSLVDRSIAGELGEQYF	few	TRBD2	TRBV5-1	TRBJ2-7
TGCAGCGTTGGGGGACACACCATGAACACTGAAGCTTTCTTT	CSVGGHTMNTEAFF	many	NA	TRBV29-1	TRBJ1-1
TGTGCCAGCAGCCTAGGTCGGCGGGAGACCCAGTACTTC	CASSLGRRETQYF	NA	NA	TRBV5-6	TRBJ2-5
TGCGCCAGCAGTTTTGGACTAGCGGGAGGGCAAGAGACCCAGTACTTC	CASSFGLAGGQETQYF	NA	TRBD2	TRBV5-1	TRBJ2-5
TGTGCCAGCAGTTACCCGGGACTAGCTGGAAACATTCAGTACTTC	CASSYPGLAGNIQYF	NA	TRBD2	TRBV6-6	TRBJ2-4
TGCGCCAGCACATTCTCGTCAGGGACTAGCTTAGGGGTGGCTGGGGCCAACGTCCTGACTTTC	CASTFSSGTSLGVAGANVLTF	NA	TRBD2	TRBV5-1	TRBJ2-6
TGTGCCAACGGACAGCGTTCCAATCAGCCCCAGCATTTT	CANGQRSNQPQHF	NA	NA	TRBV27	TRBJ1-5
TGTGCCAGTAGTATTGGGACAGTTAACACTGAAGCTTTCTTT	CASSIGTVNTEAFF	NA	TRBD1	TRBV19	TRBJ1-1
TGTGCCAGCAGCTCTTACGGGAGCTACAATGAGCAGTTCTTC	CASSSYGSYNEQFF	NA	NA	TRBV5-6	TRBJ2-1
TGTGCCAGCAGCTTGACAGGGGCCACTGAAGCTTTCTTT	CASSLTGATEAFF	NA	TRBD1	TRBV7-2	TRBJ1-1
TGTGCCAGCAGCCCCGGAGGGCCTGGGGATGAGCAGTTCTTC	CASSPGGPGDEQFF	few	NA	TRBV7-9	TRBJ2-1
TGTGCCAGCAGTGAGCTTAGTGAACCTATCAATGAGCAGTTCTTC	CASSELSEPINEQFF	NA	NA	TRBV6-1	TRBJ2-1
TGTGCCAGCAGTGAGGGGGGGGTCTGGGAGCCCCAGCATTTT	CASSEGGVWEPQHF	NA	NA	TRBV6-1	TRBJ1-5
TGTGCCTGGCAGGAGGGGAATGCTCTAATCTACGAGCAGTACTTC	CAWQEGNALIYEQYF	once	NA	TRBV30	TRBJ2-7
TGTGCCAGCAGCTCACAGGGCTCTGGAAACACCATATATTTT	CASSSQGSGNTIYF	NA	NA	TRBV5-4	TRBJ1-3
TGTGCCAGCAGCCAGCTGGGACTAGCGGGGGACACCGGGGAGCTGTTTTTT	CASSQLGLAGDTGELFF	NA	TRBD2	TRBV7-9	TRBJ2-2
TGTGCCAGCAGTGGTCGACAGTTTTCAGGCAATCAGCCCCAGCATTTT	CASSGRQFSGNQPQHF	NA	NA	TRBV2	TRBJ1-5
TGCGCCAGCAGCCAACAACAGGAACCCACAGATACGCAGTATTTT	CASSQQQEPTDTQYF	once	NA	TRBV4-3	TRBJ2-3
TGTGCCAGTAGGGGGCCAAGCGCCTCCTACGAGCAGTACTTC	CASRGPSASYEQYF	NA	TRBD1	TRBV28	TRBJ2-7
TGCGCCAGCAGTGTGGGGACAGGGTCCTACAATGAGCAGTTCTTC	CASSVGTGSYNEQFF	NA	TRBD1	TRBV10-1	TRBJ2-1
TGTGCCTCAAAGCGCGGGGCATATAATGAAAAACTGTTTTTT	CASKRGAYNEKLFF	NA	NA	TRBV25-1	TRBJ1-4
TGCGCCAGCAGCTTGGGAGCGGGAGGGCCGGCTGTGCACGAGCAGTACTTC	CASSLGAGGPAVHEQYF	NA	TRBD2	TRBV5-1	TRBJ2-7
TGCAGCGTTGAAGGGGGAGGAGTGGGAACTAATGAAAAACTGTTTTTT	CSVEGGGVGTNEKLFF	NA	NA	TRBV29-1	TRBJ1-4
TGCGCCAGCAGCGTGGGGACAGGACCCTACGAGCAGTACTTC	CASSVGTGPYEQYF	NA	TRBD1	TRBV5-1	TRBJ2-7
TGCGCCAGCAGCTTGGCCGGTCTAGCGGGGGACTACGAGCAGTACTTC	CASSLAGLAGDYEQYF	NA	TRBD2	TRBV5-1	TRBJ2-7
TGTGCCAGTAGTCCCACAGGGGGGCGGGAGACCCAGTACTTC	CASSPTGGRETQYF	once	TRBD1	TRBV19	TRBJ2-5
TGCGCCAGCAGCCAAGTAACCGGGTTCCCGACTCCAAAAGAGACCCAGTACTTC	CASSQVTGFPTPKETQYF	NA	NA	TRBV4-1	TRBJ2-5
TGTGCCAGCAGCGCTTTTGAAGTAGCGGGAGAGACCCAGTACTTC	CASSAFEVAGETQYF	NA	TRBD2	TRBV7-6	TRBJ2-5
TGTGCCTGGAGTGGACGACTAGCGGGAGCGTACAATGAGCAGTTCTTC	CAWSGRLAGAYNEQFF	NA	TRBD2	TRBV30	TRBJ2-1
TGTGCCAGTCGAATACAGGGGGAGGACTATGGCTACACCTTC	CASRIQGEDYGYTF	NA	TRBD1	TRBV28	TRBJ1-2
TGTGCCAGCAGCCACCAGACTAGCGCGGGCGATGAGCAGTTCTTC	CASSHQTSAGDEQFF	NA	TRBD2	TRBV11-1	TRBJ2-1
TGTGCCAGCAGCCAAGGACAGGGTTGGGATGAGCAGTTCTTC	CASSQGQGWDEQFF	NA	TRBD1	TRBV7-2	TRBJ2-1
TGTGCCAGCAGCGTAGCCACTAGCGGGAGCGAGACCCAGTACTTC	CASSVATSGSETQYF	few	TRBD2	TRBV9	TRBJ2-5
TGTGCCAGCAGCTTAGCCTCTCGGGGGGCGGCGGAGACCCAGTACTTC	CASSLASRGAAETQYF	NA	NA	TRBV7-9	TRBJ2-5
TGTGCCAGCAGTGGGGGGACAGAAACAGATACGCAGTATTTT	CASSGGTETDTQYF	once	TRBD1	TRBV6-4	TRBJ2-3
TGTGCCAGCAGCTCCACAGGGCCCCCGAACACCGGGGAGCTGTTTTTT	CASSSTGPPNTGELFF	NA	NA	TRBV7-9	TRBJ2-2
TGCGCCAGCAGCCGGGGACAGGGGGCGACTAATGAAAAACTGTTTTTT	CASSRGQGATNEKLFF	few	TRBD1	TRBV5-1	TRBJ1-4
TGTGCCAGCAGCGGTAATAGCGGTAGCTCCTACAATGAGCAGTTCTTC	CASSGNSGSSYNEQFF	NA	NA	TRBV9	TRBJ2-1
TGTGCCAGCAGCACCCGGGGGACTAGCGGTTACAATGAGCAGTTCTTC	CASSTRGTSGYNEQFF	NA	TRBD2	TRBV5-6	TRBJ2-1
TGTGCCAGCAGTCCAAGAGACTATGGCTACACCTTC	CASSPRDYGYTF	NA	NA	TRBV2	TRBJ1-2
TGTGCCAGCTCATCTCGACTAGCGGAGTACAATGAGCAGTTCTTC	CASSSRLAEYNEQFF	NA	TRBD2	TRBV18	TRBJ2-1
TGTGCCAGCAGTTACTCCCCAGGGGCCGCCTACAATGAGCAGTTCTTC	CASSYSPGAAYNEQFF	NA	NA	TRBV6-5	TRBJ2-1
TGTGCCATCAGTGATACCGGGGGGGGGTACGAGCAGTACTTC	CAISDTGGGYEQYF	NA	TRBD2	TRBV10-3	TRBJ2-7
TGTGCCAGCAGCGTAGTCCCCGTAGCCAAAAACATTCAGTACTTC	CASSVVPVAKNIQYF	NA	NA	TRBV9	TRBJ2-4
TGTGCCAGCAGCTCCCCCCGGGGTTACACCGGGGAGCTGTTTTTT	CASSSPRGYTGELFF	NA	NA	TRBV7-9	TRBJ2-2
TGTGCCAGCGCCCGTGGCGGAAGCTCCTACGAGCAGTACTTC	CASARGGSSYEQYF	many	NA	TRBV7-2	TRBJ2-7
TGCGCCAGCAGCCAGCGTGTCAATGAGCAGTTCTTC	CASSQRVNEQFF	NA	NA	TRBV4-1	TRBJ2-1
TGTGCCAGCAGCCCCCGTAACGAGCAGTACTTC	CASSPRNEQYF	once	NA	TRBV2	TRBJ2-7
TGTGCCAGCATCCCCGGCGGGGTGGGTCGCTACGAGCAGTACTTC	CASIPGGVGRYEQYF	NA	NA	TRBV6-1	TRBJ2-7
TGTGCCAGCTCACCCAACCTAGCGGGAGAATGGAGGAATGAGCAGTTCTTC	CASSPNLAGEWRNEQFF	once	TRBD2	TRBV18	TRBJ2-1